This is a list of T cell receptor beta chains from one sample in a study of early stage breast cancer tumors. Only in-frame clones appear in the TCRdb table, and some are missing; sequencing was by immunoSEQ multiplex PCR. The table shows about 51,000 clones, with just under 80% occurring only once. The sequenced material came from blood. The receptor source for this set is a person in their forties with breast cancer. The conserved cysteine and the conserved F or W are not part of the CDR3 here. A clone size is listed for some rows: how often the clone was seen (once, few, many), or a class if it is expanded.

j_call: TRBJ1-5; v_call: TRBV28; cdr3_length: 15; clone_size: .; cdr3_aa: ASSFIWGQGANQPQH
j_call: TRBJ2-3; v_call: TRBV9; cdr3_length: 14; clone_size: .; cdr3_aa: ASSVGPSGSGDTQY
j_call: TRBJ2-5; v_call: TRBV7-9; cdr3_length: 12; clone_size: .; cdr3_aa: ASSLGPTGETQY
j_call: TRBJ1-2; v_call: TRBV28; cdr3_length: 11; clone_size: .; cdr3_aa: ASSLDGNYGYT
j_call: TRBJ2-7; v_call: TRBV19; cdr3_length: 12; clone_size: .; cdr3_aa: ASTPTTGKTEQY
j_call: TRBJ1-3; v_call: TRBV5-1; cdr3_length: 13; clone_size: .; cdr3_aa: ASSLGIGVWDTIY
j_call: TRBJ2-5; v_call: TRBV7-2; cdr3_length: 13; clone_size: .; cdr3_aa: ASSFPLRGQETQY
j_call: TRBJ1-2; v_call: TRBV19; cdr3_length: 11; clone_size: few; cdr3_aa: ASSILGVGGYT
j_call: TRBJ2-3; v_call: TRBV5-1; cdr3_length: 13; clone_size: .; cdr3_aa: ASSLVEEGTDTQY
j_call: TRBJ2-1; v_call: TRBV25-1; cdr3_length: 10; clone_size: .; cdr3_aa: ASSGPGTREF
j_call: TRBJ1-1; v_call: TRBV29-1; cdr3_length: 12; clone_size: .; cdr3_aa: SVEDPMDRSEAF
j_call: TRBJ2-7; v_call: TRBV10-3; cdr3_length: 11; clone_size: .; cdr3_aa: AISGRADDEQY
j_call: TRBJ2-4; v_call: TRBV6-5; cdr3_length: 13; clone_size: .; cdr3_aa: ASAAGALAKNIQY
j_call: TRBJ1-5; v_call: TRBV19; cdr3_length: 14; clone_size: few; cdr3_aa: ASRSSNNNKNQPQH
j_call: TRBJ1-1; v_call: TRBV13; cdr3_length: 13; clone_size: .; cdr3_aa: ASSLVYGVGTEAF
j_call: TRBJ2-1; v_call: TRBV27; cdr3_length: 13; clone_size: .; cdr3_aa: ASSFGTGEYNEQF
j_call: TRBJ2-3; v_call: TRBV7-2; cdr3_length: 12; clone_size: .; cdr3_aa: ASSISRSTDTQY
j_call: TRBJ2-6; v_call: TRBV30; cdr3_length: 15; clone_size: once; cdr3_aa: AWSPDRGTTGANVLT
j_call: TRBJ2-1; v_call: TRBV27; cdr3_length: 14; clone_size: .; cdr3_aa: ASSSGGGRTYNEQF
j_call: TRBJ2-2; v_call: TRBV5-8; cdr3_length: 12; clone_size: .; cdr3_aa: ASSLAGGAGELF
j_call: TRBJ2-1; v_call: TRBV5-1; cdr3_length: 14; clone_size: .; cdr3_aa: ASSLEGQGAYNEQF
j_call: TRBJ1-1; v_call: TRBV10-3; cdr3_length: 11; clone_size: .; cdr3_aa: AISQPGGTEAF
j_call: TRBJ2-2; v_call: TRBV4-1; cdr3_length: 11; clone_size: .; cdr3_aa: ASSPVNTGELF
j_call: TRBJ2-7; v_call: TRBV28; cdr3_length: 12; clone_size: .; cdr3_aa: ASGSTKGAYEQY
j_call: TRBJ2-1; v_call: TRBV7-9; cdr3_length: 14; clone_size: .; cdr3_aa: ASTSQADYPNNEQF
j_call: TRBJ2-5; v_call: TRBV7-7; cdr3_length: 13; clone_size: .; cdr3_aa: ASSLRQGRGETQY
j_call: TRBJ2-7; v_call: TRBV10-3; cdr3_length: 13; clone_size: medium-sized; cdr3_aa: AISETGLAAYEQY
j_call: TRBJ2-1; v_call: TRBV11-2; cdr3_length: 14; clone_size: .; cdr3_aa: ASSSGLAETHNEQF
j_call: TRBJ2-1; v_call: TRBV19; cdr3_length: 16; clone_size: .; cdr3_aa: ASSPGLALPRIVNEQF
j_call: TRBJ1-2; v_call: TRBV4-1; cdr3_length: 14; clone_size: .; cdr3_aa: ASSQDRFFSADGYT
j_call: TRBJ2-6; v_call: TRBV30; cdr3_length: 15; clone_size: .; cdr3_aa: AWSPRDRSLGANVLT
j_call: TRBJ2-7; v_call: TRBV2; cdr3_length: 15; clone_size: few; cdr3_aa: ASSPRTRRYGTYEQY
j_call: TRBJ2-7; v_call: TRBV30; cdr3_length: 11; clone_size: .; cdr3_aa: AWTPGSTREQY
j_call: TRBJ2-5; v_call: TRBV11-3; cdr3_length: 11; clone_size: .; cdr3_aa: ASSLGPSETQY
j_call: TRBJ2-1; v_call: TRBV5-1; cdr3_length: 14; clone_size: once; cdr3_aa: ASSFGPGTTYNEQF
j_call: TRBJ2-1; v_call: TRBV14; cdr3_length: 13; clone_size: .; cdr3_aa: ASSQTGGTNNEQF
j_call: TRBJ1-6; v_call: TRBV4-1; cdr3_length: 13; clone_size: once; cdr3_aa: ASSPADRDSSPLH
j_call: TRBJ1-5; v_call: TRBV15; cdr3_length: 15; clone_size: .; cdr3_aa: ATSRTPGQANNQPQH
j_call: TRBJ2-1; v_call: TRBV7-6; cdr3_length: 15; clone_size: .; cdr3_aa: ASSRAAGTSSYNEQF
j_call: TRBJ2-1; v_call: TRBV9; cdr3_length: 14; clone_size: .; cdr3_aa: ASSPRGGRFYNEQF
j_call: TRBJ1-1; v_call: TRBV6-5; cdr3_length: 12; clone_size: .; cdr3_aa: ASSYTGGNTEAF
j_call: TRBJ2-1; v_call: TRBV5-5; cdr3_length: 14; clone_size: once; cdr3_aa: ASSPAGTSAYNEQF
j_call: TRBJ2-6; v_call: TRBV4-1; cdr3_length: 13; clone_size: few; cdr3_aa: ASSITGSGANVLT
j_call: TRBJ1-3; v_call: TRBV4-1; cdr3_length: 13; clone_size: .; cdr3_aa: ASSQEVRTGNTIY
j_call: TRBJ2-3; v_call: TRBV30; cdr3_length: 13; clone_size: .; cdr3_aa: AWSKTSGGTDTQY
j_call: TRBJ2-2; v_call: TRBV6-5; cdr3_length: 12; clone_size: .; cdr3_aa: ASSRALGGGELF
j_call: TRBJ2-3; v_call: TRBV5-1; cdr3_length: 13; clone_size: .; cdr3_aa: ASSFRQGARDTQY
j_call: TRBJ2-3; v_call: TRBV29-1; cdr3_length: 15; clone_size: few; cdr3_aa: SVDFWVRTASTDTQY